The 6 T cell receptor beta chains in this list originate from one sample, sequenced in a study of blood T cell repertoires in COVID-19. The repertoire was sequenced with immunoSEQ multiplex PCR; TCRdb's copy has only in-frame clones and lacks some. There are 150,000 to 200,000 clones in the sample; over 75% occur only once, and approximately 3% lies in the top ten. Sequenced input: peripheral blood. All receptors derive from a woman of 80 years or more with active or convalescent COVID-19.

The chain combines TRBV7-2 with TRBJ2-2; D remains unclear. The V and J ends lost 7 bases and 0 bases respectively, with 15 bases between them. There are 16 residues in the CDR3. CDR1 SGHTA and CDR2 FQGNSA come from the germline V gene. CDR3 protein: CASTLAVFTNTGELFF. The CDR3 bases are TGTGCCAGCACCCTGGCGGTTTTTACGAACACCGGGGAGCTGTTTTTT.

This chain connects TRBV21-1 to TRBJ2-3; whether TRBD1, the table's D call, matches the DNA was not checked. TRBV21-1 is classified as a pseudogene. The CDR3 runs 19 residues. The CDR3 spells CASGVGTGRISKHTDTQYF. The CDR3 DNA is TGTGCCAGCGGAGTGGGGACAGGGAGAATCTCGAAACACACAGATACGCAGTATTTT.

This clone is a singleton in its sample. V and J are TRBV5-8 and TRBJ2-1, with 7 bases fitting TRBD2. The CDR3 totals 15 residues. Germline lookup yields CDR1 SGHTS and CDR2 YDEGEE. V lost 2 bases to trimming and J lost 0 bases; unmatched junction nucleotides: 2. In DNA, the CDR3 is TGTGCCAGCAGCTTCGGGGGGAACTCCTACAATGAGCAGTTCTTC. Translation gives CASSFGGNSYNEQFF.

This chain links TRBV3-1 (or the pseudogene TRBV3-2) with TRBJ1-1; the D is unclear. CDR1 is LGHDT and CDR2 is YNNKEL in the germline V gene (reference sequence). This CDR3 spans 13 amino acids. V was pared by 6 bases and J by 1 base, with 9 bases between. CDR3: CASSQQKNTEAFF. The CDR3 DNA is TGTGCCAGCAGTCAACAGAAGAACACTGAAGCTTTCTTT.

This clone has a handful of counts. V and J are TRBV9 and TRBJ1-1; D perhaps matches TRBD1 (6 bases). Per germline, CDR1 SGDLS and CDR2 YYNGEE. This CDR3 is 15 amino acids long. The V end lost 4 bases, the J end lost 5 bases, and 18 bases lay between the germline ends. As DNA, the CDR3 is TGTGCCAGCAGCCCCACAGGGCGAGGAGAAACTGAAGCTTTCTTT. This gives the protein CASSPTGRGETEAFF.

V gene TRBV4-2 combines with J gene TRBJ2-5; 11 nucleotides align to TRBD2. The J segment lost 1 base and the V segment lost 4 bases, leaving 14 bases of the junction unmatched. The length of the CDR3 is 19 residues. Germline loops: CDR1 LGHNA, CDR2 YNFKEQ. The DNA for the CDR3 is TGTGCCAGCAGCCTAAAAGGGAGAACTAGCGGGGGTGTCCAAGAGACCCAGTACTTC. Its translation: CASSLKGRTSGGVQETQYF.